These T cell receptor beta chains were read from a single sample in a study of cytomegalovirus exposure and HLA in healthy donors. The data were produced by immunoSEQ multiplex PCR, yet TCRdb's version contains in-frame clones alone and is incomplete. The sample gives 150,000 to 200,000 clones, approximately 80% of which show up once; around 2.5% is in the top ten. The specimen sequenced was PBMCs. The source of these receptors is a man aged 25 to 40 in good health and CMV-seropositive. Both conserved end residues are part of each CDR3. Fields, in order: D gene, clone size, V gene, J gene, CDR3 protein, CDR3 DNA. D genes are given only for firm matches. Size values are once, few and many counts, or a class for expanded clones, and some rows have none.

.	.	TRBV4-3	TRBJ1-6	CASSQGTGKGSPLHF	TGCGCCAGCAGCCAAGGTACAGGGAAGGGCTCACCCCTCCACTTT
TRBD1	.	TRBV5-1	TRBJ2-7	CASSLAKVRGPYEQYF	TGCGCCAGCAGCTTGGCCAAGGTAAGGGGGCCCTACGAGCAGTACTTC
.	few	TRBV7-3	TRBJ1-6	CASSFHRAWNSPLHF	TGTGCCAGCAGTTTCCACAGGGCATGGAATTCACCCCTCCACTTT
.	.	TRBV10-3	TRBJ2-6	CAISEMRRLSGANVLTF	TGTGCCATCAGTGAGATGAGGCGGCTCTCTGGGGCCAACGTCCTGACTTTC
.	.	TRBV4-3	TRBJ1-2	CASSQVMGNYGYTF	TGCGCCAGCAGCCAAGTGATGGGCAACTATGGCTACACCTTC
.	.	TRBV5-8	TRBJ2-1	CASSLDGPRIEQFF	TGTGCCAGCAGCTTGGATGGGCCCAGGATTGAGCAGTTCTTC
TRBD2	.	TRBV20-1	TRBJ2-1	CGTSDYNEQFF	TGCGGGACTAGCGACTACAATGAGCAGTTCTTC
TRBD1	.	TRBV9	TRBJ2-3	CASSPRWTGSVDTQYF	TGTGCCAGCAGCCCTCGCTGGACAGGGAGTGTGGATACGCAGTATTTT
TRBD2	.	TRBV9	TRBJ2-5	CASSLGTSEETQYF	TGTGCCAGCAGCTTGGGGACTAGCGAAGAGACCCAGTACTTC
TRBD1	few	TRBV7-9	TRBJ2-7	CASSSYGTGTYEQYF	TGTGCCAGCAGCAGCTACGGGACAGGGACCTACGAGCAGTACTTC
.	.	TRBV9	TRBJ2-7	CASSVGGGAAYEQYF	TGTGCCAGCAGCGTAGGTGGCGGGGCTGCCTACGAGCAGTACTTC
TRBD1	.	TRBV7-9	TRBJ1-1	CASSATGGRGTEAFF	TGTGCCAGCAGCGCAACAGGGGGCCGGGGCACTGAAGCTTTCTTT
.	.	TRBV10-3	TRBJ2-1	CAISVGLWNEQFF	TGTGCCATCAGTGTGGGACTGTGGAATGAGCAGTTCTTC
TRBD2	.	TRBV27	TRBJ2-7	CASSPRGGGGYEQYF	TGTGCCAGCAGTCCCCGGGGGGGCGGGGGCTACGAGCAGTACTTC
TRBD1	.	TRBV4-1	TRBJ2-7	CASSLGGTGGVYEQYF	TGCGCCAGCAGCCTAGGAGGAACAGGGGGCGTCTACGAGCAGTACTTC
.	once	TRBV25-1	TRBJ2-7	CATFGGYPYEQYF	TGTGCCACCTTTGGAGGGTACCCCTACGAGCAGTACTTC
.	once	TRBV11-3	TRBJ2-2	CASSLDPSGELFF	TGTGCCAGCAGCTTAGATCCCTCCGGGGAGCTGTTTTTT
TRBD1	.	TRBV6-1	TRBJ2-7	CASRGQGFYEQYF	TGTGCCTCTCGGGGACAGGGGTTCTACGAGCAGTACTTC
.	.	TRBV6-5	TRBJ1-2	CASRPGSFNYGYTF	TGTGCCAGCAGGCCCGGGTCCTTTAACTATGGCTACACCTTC
TRBD1	.	TRBV4-3	TRBJ2-7	CASSQTLDRGRPYEQYF	TGCGCCAGCAGCCAAACCCTGGACAGGGGGCGCCCCTACGAGCAGTACTTC
TRBD1	.	TRBV9	TRBJ1-6	CASSVGSGGQGNNSPLHF	TGTGCCAGCAGCGTAGGTAGTGGGGGACAGGGTAATAATTCACCCCTCCACTTT
.	.	TRBV2	TRBJ1-1	CASSGVDGRPTMNTEAFF	TGTGCCAGCAGCGGGGTGGACGGGAGGCCCACTATGAACACTGAAGCTTTCTTT
TRBD1	.	TRBV5-4	TRBJ1-1	CASSLRQGGNTEAFF	TGTGCCAGCAGTCTGAGACAGGGTGGGAACACTGAAGCTTTCTTT
TRBD1	.	TRBV2	TRBJ2-1	CASIGQGAYNEQFF	TGTGCCAGCATTGGACAGGGCGCCTACAATGAGCAGTTCTTC
TRBD2	.	TRBV4-2	TRBJ2-2	CASSQELAGTNTGELFF	TGTGCCAGCAGCCAAGAACTAGCGGGTACGAACACCGGGGAGCTGTTTTTT
TRBD2	.	TRBV5-5	TRBJ2-7	CASSFLAGASYEQYF	TGTGCCAGCAGCTTTCTAGCGGGGGCATCCTACGAGCAGTACTTC
.	few	TRBV25-1	TRBJ2-3	CASSGGATQYF	TGTGCCAGCAGTGGGGGAGCTACGCAGTATTTT
TRBD1	.	TRBV19	TRBJ1-2	CASSTGGRNYGYTF	TGTGCCAGCAGTACAGGGGGGCGAAACTATGGCTACACCTTC
TRBD2	.	TRBV9	TRBJ2-5	CASSVARGVGEAQETQYF	TGTGCCAGCAGCGTAGCCCGGGGGGTCGGGGAGGCCCAAGAGACCCAGTACTTC
TRBD1	few	TRBV4-1	TRBJ2-7	CASSPRTGPHEQYF	TGCGCCAGCAGCCCCCGGACAGGCCCCCACGAGCAGTACTTC
.	.	TRBV7-8	TRBJ1-5	CASSLRGGAYSNQPQHF	TGTGCCAGCAGCTTAAGGGGGGGAGCATATAGCAATCAGCCCCAGCATTTT
TRBD1	.	TRBV9	TRBJ1-1	CASSVSGGTEAFF	TGTGCCAGCAGCGTCTCAGGGGGCACTGAAGCTTTCTTT
.	.	TRBV7-3	TRBJ1-2	CASSQNREGAGYTF	TGTGCCAGCAGCCAAAACAGGGAGGGTGCTGGCTACACCTTC
.	.	TRBV19	TRBJ2-5	CASSMIVRETQYF	TGTGCCAGTAGTATGATAGTGAGGGAGACCCAGTACTTC